This T cell receptor beta chain derives from a study of T cell responses to AZD1222 COVID-19 vaccine. Overall study results and limits: Spike-wide coverage was observed for vaccine-associated CD4 TCRs, with dominant responses at 160-218 and 743-854. The donors showed a predominance of white British ancestry and of females, with possible underestimation of clonal diversity. A rise in Spike-specific TCR breadth and depth followed two AZD1222 doses.

Worth noting for this clone: Its target is unknown.

Profiling relied on immunoSEQ multiplex PCR, and the TCRdb table lists in-frame clones only, not all of them. This table has about 97,000 clones, about 86% appearing once. The germline CDR1 and CDR2 sequences are MNHEY and SMNVEV (reference sequence). V gave up 2 bases and J gave up 2 bases; unmatched junction bases: 6. The CDR3 has 16 amino acids. This clonotype was sampled from an adult in good health. V usage is TRBV27 and J usage is TRBJ2-3, with TRBD2 matching over 8 bases. The sequenced sample was peripheral blood, obtained on day 0 of AZD1222 vaccination. The CDR3 region has the DNA TGTGCCAGCAGTTTACGGGATAGCGGGATCACAGATACGCAGTATTTT. As protein: CASSLRDSGITDTQYF.